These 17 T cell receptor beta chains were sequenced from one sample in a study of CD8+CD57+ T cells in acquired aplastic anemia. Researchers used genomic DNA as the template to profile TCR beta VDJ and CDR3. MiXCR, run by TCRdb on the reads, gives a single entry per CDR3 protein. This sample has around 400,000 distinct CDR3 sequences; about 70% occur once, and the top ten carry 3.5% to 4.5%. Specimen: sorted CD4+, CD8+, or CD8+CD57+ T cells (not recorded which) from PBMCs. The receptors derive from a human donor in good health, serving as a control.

CDR3 coding DNA: TGTGCCAGCAGTTCCCAACCGGGACTAGCGGGCCTCGTGGCTACAGATACGCAGTATTTT. Encoded protein: CASSSQPGLAGLVATDTQYF. The gene calls are TRBV6-5 and TRBJ2-3, with 12 positions matching TRBD2. Germline loops: CDR1 MNHEY, CDR2 SVGAGI. The ends lost 4 bases at V and 3 bases at J; junction bases unmatched: 17. The CDR3 is made up of 20 amino acids.

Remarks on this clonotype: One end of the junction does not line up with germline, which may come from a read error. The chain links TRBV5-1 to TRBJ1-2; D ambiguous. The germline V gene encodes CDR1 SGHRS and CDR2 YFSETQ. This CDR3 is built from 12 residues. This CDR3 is CATSGIVYTYTF. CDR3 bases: TGTGCCACCAGCGGGATTGTTTACACCTACACCTTC.

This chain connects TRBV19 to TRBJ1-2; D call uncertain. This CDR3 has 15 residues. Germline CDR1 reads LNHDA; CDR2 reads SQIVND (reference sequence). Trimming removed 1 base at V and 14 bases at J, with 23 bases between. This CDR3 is CASSIGTAINYAKTF. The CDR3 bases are TGTGCCAGTAGTATAGGCACGGCAATTAACTACGCCAAAACCTTC. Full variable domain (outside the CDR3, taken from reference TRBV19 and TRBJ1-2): DGGITQSPKYLFRKEGQNVTLSCEQNLNHDAMYWYRQDPGQGLRLIYYSQIVNDFQKGDIAEGYSVSREKKESFPLTVTSAQKNPTAFYLCASSIGTAINYAKTFGSGTRLTVV.

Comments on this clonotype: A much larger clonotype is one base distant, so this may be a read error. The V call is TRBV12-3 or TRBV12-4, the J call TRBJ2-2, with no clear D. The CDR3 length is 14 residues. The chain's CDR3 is CASSFLPNSGELFF. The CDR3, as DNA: TGTGCCAGCAGTTTTCTTCCGAACTCCGGGGAGCTGTTTTTT.

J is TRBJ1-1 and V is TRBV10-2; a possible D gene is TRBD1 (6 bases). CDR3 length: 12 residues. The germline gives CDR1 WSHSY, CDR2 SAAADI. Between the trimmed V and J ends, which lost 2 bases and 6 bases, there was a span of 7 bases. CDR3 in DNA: TGCGCCAGCAGTGAGAGACAGGCTGAAGCTTTCTTT. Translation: CASSERQAEAFF.

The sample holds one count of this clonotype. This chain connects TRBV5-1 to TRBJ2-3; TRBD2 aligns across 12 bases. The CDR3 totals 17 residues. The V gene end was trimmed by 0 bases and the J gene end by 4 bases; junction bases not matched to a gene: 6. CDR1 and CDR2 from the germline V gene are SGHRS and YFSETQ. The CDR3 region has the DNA TGCGCCAGCAGCTTGGTTGCTAGCGGGGGGGCGTCAGATACGCAGTATTTT. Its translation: CASSLVASGGASDTQYF.

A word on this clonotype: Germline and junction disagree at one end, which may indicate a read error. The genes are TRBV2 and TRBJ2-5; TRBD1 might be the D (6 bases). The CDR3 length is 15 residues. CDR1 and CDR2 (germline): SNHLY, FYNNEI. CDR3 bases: TGTGCCAGCAACGGGCCCAGGGGTTTAGAATATGGCTACAACTTC. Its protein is CASNGPRGLEYGYNF.

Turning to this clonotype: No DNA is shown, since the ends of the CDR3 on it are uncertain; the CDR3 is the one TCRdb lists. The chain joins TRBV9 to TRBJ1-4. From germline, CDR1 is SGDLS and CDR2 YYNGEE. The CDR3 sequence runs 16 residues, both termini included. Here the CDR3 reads CASSEPRYEQYFELFF.

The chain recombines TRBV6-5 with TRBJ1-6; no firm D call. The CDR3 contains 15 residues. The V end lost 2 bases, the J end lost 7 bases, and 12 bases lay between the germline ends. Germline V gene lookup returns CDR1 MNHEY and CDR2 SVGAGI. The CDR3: CASSYMGKPNSPLHF. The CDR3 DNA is TGTGCCAGCAGTTACATGGGAAAACCGAATTCACCCCTCCACTTT.

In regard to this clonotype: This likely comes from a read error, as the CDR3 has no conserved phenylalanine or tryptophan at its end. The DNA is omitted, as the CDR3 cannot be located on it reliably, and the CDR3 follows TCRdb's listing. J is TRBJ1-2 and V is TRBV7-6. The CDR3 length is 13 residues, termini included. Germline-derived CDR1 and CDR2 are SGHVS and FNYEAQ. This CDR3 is CASSGSGHWQSAP.

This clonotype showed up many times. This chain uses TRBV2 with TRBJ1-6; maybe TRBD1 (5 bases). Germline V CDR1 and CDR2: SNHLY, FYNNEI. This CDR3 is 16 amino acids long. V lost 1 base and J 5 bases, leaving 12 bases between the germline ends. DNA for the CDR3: TGTGCCAGCAGTGAAGGGGGGTGGGGGAATAATTCACCCCTCCACTTT. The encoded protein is CASSEGGWGNNSPLHF.

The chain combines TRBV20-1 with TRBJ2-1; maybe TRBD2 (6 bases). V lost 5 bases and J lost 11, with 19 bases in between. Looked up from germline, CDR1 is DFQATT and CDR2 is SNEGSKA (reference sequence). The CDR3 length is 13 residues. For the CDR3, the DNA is TGCAGTGCTGCCAAGCGACGCCGGGGGAAGCAGTTCTTC. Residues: CSAAKRRRGKQFF.

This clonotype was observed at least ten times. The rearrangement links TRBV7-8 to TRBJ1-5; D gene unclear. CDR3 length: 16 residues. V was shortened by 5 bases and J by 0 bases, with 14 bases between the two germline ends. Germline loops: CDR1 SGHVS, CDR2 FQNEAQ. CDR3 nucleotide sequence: TGTGCCAGCAGCCTCCGGGAACCTTATAGCAATCAGCCCCAGCATTTT. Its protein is CASSLREPYSNQPQHF.

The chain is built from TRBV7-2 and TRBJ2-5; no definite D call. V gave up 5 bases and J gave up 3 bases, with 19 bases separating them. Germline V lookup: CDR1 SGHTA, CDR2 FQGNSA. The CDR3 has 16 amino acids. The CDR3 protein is CASSEMGWGSEETQYF. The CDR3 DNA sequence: TGTGCCAGCAGCGAAATGGGTTGGGGTTCTGAAGAGACCCAGTACTTC.

CDR3 region: CSAREVGFNTGAGSLLKAFF. CDR3 DNA sequence: TGCAGTGCTAGAGAGGTCGGGTTTAACACCGGGGCAGGGTCCCTGCTGAAAGCTTTCTTT. The chain links TRBV20-1 to TRBJ1-1; TRBD1 is a possible D gene (5 bases). V was cut by 0 bases and J by 9 bases, with 35 bases left in between. CDR1 and CDR2 from the germline V gene are DFQATT and SNEGSKA (reference sequence). The CDR3 loop spans 20 amino acids.

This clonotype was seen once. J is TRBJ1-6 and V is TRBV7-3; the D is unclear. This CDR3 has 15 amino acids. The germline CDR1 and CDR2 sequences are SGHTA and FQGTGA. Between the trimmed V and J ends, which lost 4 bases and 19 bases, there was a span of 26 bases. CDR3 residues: CASSSNLTSGTAQHF. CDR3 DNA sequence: TGTGCCAGCAGCTCCAATCTGACAAGCGGTACAGCCCAGCACTTT.

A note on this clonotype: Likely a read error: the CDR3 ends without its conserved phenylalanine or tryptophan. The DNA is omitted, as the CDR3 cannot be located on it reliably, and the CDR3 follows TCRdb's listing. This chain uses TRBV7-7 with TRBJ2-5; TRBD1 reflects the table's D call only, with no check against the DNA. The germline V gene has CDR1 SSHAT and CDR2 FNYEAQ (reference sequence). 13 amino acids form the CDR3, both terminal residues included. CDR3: CAKPAGGPISPYN.